The source of this T cell receptor (beta chain) is a study of shared clonotypes between healthy human individuals. Germline values: CDR1 SGHRS, CDR2 YFSETQ. The CDR3 has 16 amino acids. Trimming took off 0 bases at V and 1 base at J, with 12 bases between the two ends. The genomic DNA of each subset was split evenly across several immunoSEQ plates. The method was immunoSEQ multiplex PCR; TCRdb's version includes in-frame clones alone and lacks a portion of them. Altogether over a million clones are present, approximately 98% being singletons, with the ten largest covering less than 0.55%. Healthy adults negative for HIV, lacking recent acute infections or vaccinations, served as donors.

This rearrangement joins TRBV5-1 to TRBJ2-3, with a weak D call TRBD2 (6 bases). The specimen sequenced was naive CD4+ T cells sorted from blood. Subset indicated: CD45RA+ positively selected. This TCR was sampled from a man between 25 and 39 years old in good health. The CDR3 region is CASSLGGLPGTDTQYF. The CDR3 DNA sequence: TGCGCCAGCAGCTTGGGTGGACTACCCGGCACAGATACGCAGTATTTT.